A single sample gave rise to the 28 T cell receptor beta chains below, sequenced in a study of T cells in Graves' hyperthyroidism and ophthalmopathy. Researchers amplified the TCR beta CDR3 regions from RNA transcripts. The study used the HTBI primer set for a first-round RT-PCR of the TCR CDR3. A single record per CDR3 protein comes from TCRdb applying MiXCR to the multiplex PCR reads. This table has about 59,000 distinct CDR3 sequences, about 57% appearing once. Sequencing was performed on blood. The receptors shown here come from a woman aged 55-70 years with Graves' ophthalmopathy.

The CDR3 DNA is TGTGCCAGCAGCTCATCTAGCGGGGGCCTCACAAATGAGCAGTTCTTC. Translating gives CASSSSSGGLTNEQFF. V and J are TRBV7-9 and TRBJ2-1; TRBD2 agrees at 10 bases. The germline CDR1 and CDR2 sequences are SEHNR and FQNEAQ (reference sequence). The CDR3 extends over 16 amino acids. Trimming removed 4 bases from V and 7 bases from J; junction bases left unmatched: 10.

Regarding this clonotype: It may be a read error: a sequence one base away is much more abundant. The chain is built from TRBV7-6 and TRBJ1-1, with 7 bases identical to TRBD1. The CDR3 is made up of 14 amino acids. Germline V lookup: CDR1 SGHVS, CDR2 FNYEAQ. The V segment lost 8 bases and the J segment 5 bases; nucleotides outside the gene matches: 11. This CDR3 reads CASGAGGGGTEAFF. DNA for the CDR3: TGTGCCAGCGGGGCAGGGGGGGGGGGGACTGAAGCTTTCTTT.

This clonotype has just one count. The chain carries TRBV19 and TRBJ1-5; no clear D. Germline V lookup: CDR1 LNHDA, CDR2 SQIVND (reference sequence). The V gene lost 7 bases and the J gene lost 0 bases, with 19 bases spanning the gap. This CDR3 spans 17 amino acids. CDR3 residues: CASTREAASFSNQPQHF. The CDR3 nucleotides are TGTGCCAGTACGCGAGAGGCAGCTTCTTTTAGCAATCAGCCCCAGCATTTT.

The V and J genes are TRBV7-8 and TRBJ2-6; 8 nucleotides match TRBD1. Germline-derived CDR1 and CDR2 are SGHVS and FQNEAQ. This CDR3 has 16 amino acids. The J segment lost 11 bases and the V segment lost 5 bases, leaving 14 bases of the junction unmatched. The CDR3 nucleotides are TGTGCCAGCAGCCTCTTTCCCCGACAGGGGTCGTACGTCCTGACTTTC. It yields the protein CASSLFPRQGSYVLTF. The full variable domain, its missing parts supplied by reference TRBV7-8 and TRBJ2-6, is GAGVSQSPRYKVAKRGQDVALRCDPISGHVSLFWYQQALGQGPEFLTYFQNEAQLDKSGLPSDRFFAERPEGSVSTLKIQRTQQEDSAVYLCASSLFPRQGSYVLTFGAGSRLTVL.

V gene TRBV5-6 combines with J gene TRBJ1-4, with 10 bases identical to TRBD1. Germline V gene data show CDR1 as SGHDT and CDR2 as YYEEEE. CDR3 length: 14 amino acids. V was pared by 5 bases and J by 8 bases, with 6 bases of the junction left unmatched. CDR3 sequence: CASSSGTGVEKLFF. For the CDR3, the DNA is TGTGCCAGCAGTTCCGGGACAGGGGTGGAAAAACTGTTTTTT.

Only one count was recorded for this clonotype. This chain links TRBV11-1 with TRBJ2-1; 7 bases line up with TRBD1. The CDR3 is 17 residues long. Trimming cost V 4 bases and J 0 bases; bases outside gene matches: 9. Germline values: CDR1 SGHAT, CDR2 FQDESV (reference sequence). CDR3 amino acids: CASSSEGDRPSYNEQFF. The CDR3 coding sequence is TGTGCCAGCAGCTCAGAAGGGGACAGACCCTCCTACAATGAGCAGTTCTTC.

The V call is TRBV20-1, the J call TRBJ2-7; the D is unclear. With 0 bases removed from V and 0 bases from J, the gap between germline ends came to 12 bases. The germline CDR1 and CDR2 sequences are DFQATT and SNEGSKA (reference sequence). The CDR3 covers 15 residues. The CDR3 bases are TGCAGTGCTAGAGATCGGGTAGTCTACTCCTACGAGCAGTACTTC. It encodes CSARDRVVYSYEQYF.

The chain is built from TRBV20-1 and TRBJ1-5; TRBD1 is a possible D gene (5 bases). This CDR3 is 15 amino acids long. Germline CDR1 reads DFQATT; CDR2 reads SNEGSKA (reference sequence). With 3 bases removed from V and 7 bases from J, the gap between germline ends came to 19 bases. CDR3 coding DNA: TGCAGTGCTAGTATAGCGGGGGGAATGGGCCAGCCCCAGCATTTT. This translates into CSASIAGGMGQPQHF.

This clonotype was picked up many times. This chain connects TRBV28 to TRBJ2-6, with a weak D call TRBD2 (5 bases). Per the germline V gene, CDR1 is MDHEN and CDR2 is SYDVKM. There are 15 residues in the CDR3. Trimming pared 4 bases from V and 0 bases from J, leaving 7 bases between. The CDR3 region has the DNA TGTGCCAGCAGTTCAGCGGCCTCTGGGGCCAACGTCCTGACTTTC. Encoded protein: CASSSAASGANVLTF.

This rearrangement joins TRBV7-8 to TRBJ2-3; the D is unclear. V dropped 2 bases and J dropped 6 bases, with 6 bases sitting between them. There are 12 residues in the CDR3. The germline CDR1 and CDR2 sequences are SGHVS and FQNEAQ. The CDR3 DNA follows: TGTGCCAGCAGCTTATTGTTGGATACGCAGTATTTT. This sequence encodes CASSLLLDTQYF.

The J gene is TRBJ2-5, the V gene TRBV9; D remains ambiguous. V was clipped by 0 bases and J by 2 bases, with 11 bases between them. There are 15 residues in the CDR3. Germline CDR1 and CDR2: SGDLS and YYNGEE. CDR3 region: CASSVGPSFQETQYF. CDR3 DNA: TGTGCCAGCAGCGTAGGACCCTCTTTTCAAGAGACCCAGTACTTC. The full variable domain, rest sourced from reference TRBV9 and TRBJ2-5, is DSGVTQTPKHLITATGQRVTLRCSPRSGDLSVYWYQQSLDQGLQFLIQYYNGEERAKGNILERFSAQQFPDLHSELNLSSLELGDSALYFCASSVGPSFQETQYFGPGTRLLVL.

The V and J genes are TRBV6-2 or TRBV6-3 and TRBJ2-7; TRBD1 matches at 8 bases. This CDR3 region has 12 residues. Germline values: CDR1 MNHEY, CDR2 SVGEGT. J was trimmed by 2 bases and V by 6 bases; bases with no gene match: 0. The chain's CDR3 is CASSRGPYEQYF. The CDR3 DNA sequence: TGTGCCAGCAGCAGGGGGCCCTACGAGCAGTACTTC.

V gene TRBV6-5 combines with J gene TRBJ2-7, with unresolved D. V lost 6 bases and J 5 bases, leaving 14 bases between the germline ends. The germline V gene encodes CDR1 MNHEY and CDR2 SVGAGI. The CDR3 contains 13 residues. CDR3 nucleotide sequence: TGTGCCAGCAGCCCCGGGTACGAAAACGAGCAGTACTTC. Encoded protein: CASSPGYENEQYF.

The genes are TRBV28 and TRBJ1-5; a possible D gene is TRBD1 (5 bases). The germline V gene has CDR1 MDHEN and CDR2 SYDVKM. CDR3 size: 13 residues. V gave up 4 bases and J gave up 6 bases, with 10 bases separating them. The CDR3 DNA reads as TGTGCCAGCAGTTGGGACCGGATTCAGCCCCAGCATTTT. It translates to CASSWDRIQPQHF.

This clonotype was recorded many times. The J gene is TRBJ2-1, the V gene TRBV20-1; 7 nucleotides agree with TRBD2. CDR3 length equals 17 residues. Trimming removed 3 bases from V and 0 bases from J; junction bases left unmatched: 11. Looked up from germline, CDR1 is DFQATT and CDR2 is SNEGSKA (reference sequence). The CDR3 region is CSASGLAVTSSYNEQFF. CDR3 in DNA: TGCAGTGCTAGTGGTCTAGCGGTAACTAGCTCCTACAATGAGCAGTTCTTC.

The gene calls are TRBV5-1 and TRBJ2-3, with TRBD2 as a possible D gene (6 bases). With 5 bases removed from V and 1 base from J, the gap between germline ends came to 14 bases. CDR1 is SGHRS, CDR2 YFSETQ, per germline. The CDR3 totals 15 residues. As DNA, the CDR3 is TGCGCCAGCAGGCCCGGAGGGAGTGGCACAGATACGCAGTATTTT. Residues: CASRPGGSGTDTQYF.

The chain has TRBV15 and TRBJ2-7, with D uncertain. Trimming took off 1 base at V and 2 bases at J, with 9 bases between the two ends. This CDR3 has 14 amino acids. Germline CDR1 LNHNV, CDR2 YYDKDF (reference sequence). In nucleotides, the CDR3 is TGTGCCACCAGCAGAGGACTTAGTCCCTACGAGCAGTACTTC. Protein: CATSRGLSPYEQYF.

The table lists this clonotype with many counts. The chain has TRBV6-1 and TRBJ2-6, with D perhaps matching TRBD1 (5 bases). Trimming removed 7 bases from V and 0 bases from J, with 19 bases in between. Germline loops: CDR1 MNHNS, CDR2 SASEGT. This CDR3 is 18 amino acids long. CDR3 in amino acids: CASNPGFLLSSGANVLTF. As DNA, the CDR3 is TGTGCCAGCAACCCAGGGTTTCTACTAAGCTCTGGGGCCAACGTCCTGACTTTC.

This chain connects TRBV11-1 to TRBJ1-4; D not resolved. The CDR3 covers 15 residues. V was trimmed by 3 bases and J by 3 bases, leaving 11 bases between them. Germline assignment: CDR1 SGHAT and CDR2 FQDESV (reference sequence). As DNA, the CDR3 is TGTGCCAGCAGCTTGAACTCTGGGGCTAATGAAAAACTGTTTTTT. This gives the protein CASSLNSGANEKLFF. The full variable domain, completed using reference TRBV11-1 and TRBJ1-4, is EAEVAQSPRYKITEKSQAVAFWCDPISGHATLYWYRQILGQGPELLVQFQDESVVDDSQLPKDRFSAERLKGVDSTLKIQPAELGDSAMYLCASSLNSGANEKLFFGSGTQLSVL.

CDR3 bases: TGTGCCAGCAGCTTAACCCGCGGACAGGGCAGGTACAATGAGCAGTTCTTC. Protein: CASSLTRGQGRYNEQFF. The chain uses TRBV7-2 and TRBJ2-1; 8 bases map to TRBD1. V was clipped by 2 bases and J by 4 bases; unmatched bases: 10. The CDR3 contains 17 residues. Germline values: CDR1 SGHTA, CDR2 FQGNSA. The full variable domain, with the rest looked up from reference TRBV7-2 and TRBJ2-1, is GAGVSQSPSNKVTEKGKDVELRCDPISGHTALYWYRQSLGQGLEFLIYFQGNSAPDKSGLPSDRFSAERTGGSVSTLTIQRTQQEDSAVYLCASSLTRGQGRYNEQFFGPGTRLTVL.

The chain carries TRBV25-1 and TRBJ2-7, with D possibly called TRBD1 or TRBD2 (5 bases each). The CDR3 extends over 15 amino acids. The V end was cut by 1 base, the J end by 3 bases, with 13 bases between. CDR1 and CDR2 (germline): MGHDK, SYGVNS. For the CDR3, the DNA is TGTGCCAGCAGTGAATCAACCTGGGACGACTACGAGCAGTACTTC. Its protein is CASSESTWDDYEQYF.

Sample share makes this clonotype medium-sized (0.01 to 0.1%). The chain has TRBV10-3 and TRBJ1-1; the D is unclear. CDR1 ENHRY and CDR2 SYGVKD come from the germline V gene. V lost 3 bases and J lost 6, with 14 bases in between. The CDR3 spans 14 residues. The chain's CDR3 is CAISESPLLAEAFF. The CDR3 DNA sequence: TGTGCCATCAGTGAATCCCCGCTCTTGGCTGAAGCTTTCTTT.

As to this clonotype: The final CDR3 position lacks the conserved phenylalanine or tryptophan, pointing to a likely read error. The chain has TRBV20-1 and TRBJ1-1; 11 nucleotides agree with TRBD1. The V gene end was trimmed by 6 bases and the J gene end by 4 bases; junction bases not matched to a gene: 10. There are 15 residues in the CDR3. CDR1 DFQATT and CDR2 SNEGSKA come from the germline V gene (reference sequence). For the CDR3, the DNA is TGCAGTGCCGCGCCGGGACAGGGGGACGCCACTGAAGCTTTCTTG. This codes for CSAAPGQGDATEAFL.

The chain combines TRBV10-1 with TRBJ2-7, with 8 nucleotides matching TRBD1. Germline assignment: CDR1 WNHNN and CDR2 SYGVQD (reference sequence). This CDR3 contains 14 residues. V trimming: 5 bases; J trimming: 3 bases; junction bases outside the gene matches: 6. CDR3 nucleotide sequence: TGCGCCAGCAGTTACACAGGGGGGATCTACGAGCAGTACTTC. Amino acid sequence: CASSYTGGIYEQYF.

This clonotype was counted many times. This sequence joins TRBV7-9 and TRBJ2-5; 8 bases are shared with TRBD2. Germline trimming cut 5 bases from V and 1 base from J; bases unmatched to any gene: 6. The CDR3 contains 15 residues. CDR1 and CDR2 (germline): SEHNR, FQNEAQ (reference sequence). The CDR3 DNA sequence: TGTGCCAGCAGCCCACTCGCGGGGGGCCAAGAGACCCAGTACTTC. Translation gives CASSPLAGGQETQYF. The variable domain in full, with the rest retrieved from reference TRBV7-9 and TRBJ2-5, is DTGVSQNPRHKITKRGQNVTFRCDPISEHNRLYWYRQTLGQGPEFLTYFQNEAQLEKSRLLSDRFSAERPKGSFSTLEIQRTEQGDSAMYLCASSPLAGGQETQYFGPGTRLLVL.

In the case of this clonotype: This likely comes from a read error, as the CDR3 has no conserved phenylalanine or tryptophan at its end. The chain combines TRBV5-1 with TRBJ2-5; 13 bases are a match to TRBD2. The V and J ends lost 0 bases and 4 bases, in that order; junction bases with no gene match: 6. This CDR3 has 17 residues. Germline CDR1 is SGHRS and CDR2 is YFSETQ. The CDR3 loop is CASSLGLAGGERETQYL. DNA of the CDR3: TGCGCCAGCAGCTTGGGACTAGCGGGAGGAGAGAGAGAGACCCAGTACCTC.

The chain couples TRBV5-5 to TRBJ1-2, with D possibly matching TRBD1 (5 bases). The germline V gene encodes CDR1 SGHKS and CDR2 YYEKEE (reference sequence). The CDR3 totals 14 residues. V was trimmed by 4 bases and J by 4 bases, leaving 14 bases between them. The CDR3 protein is CASSPRAGTYGYTF. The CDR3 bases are TGTGCCAGCAGCCCCCGGGCAGGGACCTATGGCTACACCTTC.

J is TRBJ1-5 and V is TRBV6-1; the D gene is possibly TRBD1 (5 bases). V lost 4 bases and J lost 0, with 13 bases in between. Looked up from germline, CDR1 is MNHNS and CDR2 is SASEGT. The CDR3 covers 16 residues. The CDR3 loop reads CASSGQGTDSNQPQHF. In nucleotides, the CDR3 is TGTGCCAGCAGTGGGCAGGGTACAGATAGCAATCAGCCCCAGCATTTT.